The 9 T cell receptor beta chains below come from one sample, sequenced in a study of blood T cell repertoires in COVID-19. Generated by immunoSEQ multiplex PCR, the TCRdb table keeps only in-frame clones and is missing some. The sample gives approximately 33,000 clones, roughly nine tenths of which show up once; 19% is in the top ten. Sequences were obtained from peripheral blood. Every receptor here comes from a man aged 65 to 79 with acute or convalescent COVID-19.

The V gene is TRBV7-2, the J gene TRBJ1-1; 7 bases map to TRBD1. With V trimmed by 3 bases and J by 4 bases, 5 bases remained unmatched. Germline-derived CDR1 and CDR2 are SGHTA and FQGNSA. The CDR3 length is 14 residues. The CDR3 region is CASSLTGWRTEAFF. The CDR3 DNA is TGTGCCAGCAGCTTGACAGGGTGGCGCACTGAAGCTTTCTTT.

This clone came up once. The CDR3 coding sequence is TGCGCCAGCAGCCCCAGCGGGATGGGGGGAGGAGAGACCCAGTACTTC. This gives the protein CASSPSGMGGGETQYF. This chain uses TRBV5-1 with TRBJ2-5, with TRBD2 matching over 7 bases. This CDR3 comprises 16 residues. The V gene end was trimmed by 4 bases and the J gene end by 4 bases; junction bases not matched to a gene: 13. Germline CDR1 SGHRS, CDR2 YFSETQ.

The chain joins TRBV10-2 to TRBJ2-3, with 11 bases identical to TRBD2. Germline V gene data show CDR1 as WSHSY and CDR2 as SAAADI. The CDR3 extends over 16 amino acids. The trim removed 6 bases at V and 2 bases at J, leaving 7 bases unmatched. The CDR3 coding sequence is TGCGCCAGCAGACGCCGGACTAGCGGGTTCACAGATACGCAGTATTTT. Translation: CASRRRTSGFTDTQYF.

The rearrangement joins TRBV24-1 to TRBJ2-5; TRBD1 matches 8 bases. Looked up from germline, CDR1 is KGHDR and CDR2 is SFDVKD. The J segment lost 3 bases and the V segment lost 4 bases, leaving 9 bases of the junction unmatched. CDR3 length: 16 residues. CDR3 sequence (DNA): TGTGCCACCAGTGACGAACAGGGGGAAAGTGAAGAGACCCAGTACTTC. It encodes CATSDEQGESEETQYF.

This clone was recorded only once. V and J are TRBV29-1 and TRBJ2-7; D perhaps matches TRBD2 (5 bases). Germline loops: CDR1 SQVTM, CDR2 ANQGSEA. The CDR3 runs 12 residues. Trimming stripped 3 bases from V and 7 bases from J, with 13 bases between. The CDR3 spells CSVDTPPGEQYF. DNA of the CDR3: TGCAGCGTTGATACCCCACCGGGAGAGCAGTACTTC.

V usage is TRBV28 and J usage is TRBJ1-1; a weak D match, TRBD1 (5 bases). CDR1 and CDR2 (germline): MDHEN, SYDVKM. V lost 6 bases and J lost 0, with 11 bases in between. This CDR3 is built from 14 residues. Here the CDR3 reads CASSYGGVNTEAFF. The DNA of the CDR3 is TGTGCCAGCAGCTACGGGGGGGTGAACACTGAAGCTTTCTTT. Full variable domain (rest looked up from reference TRBV28 and TRBJ1-1): DVKVTQSSRYLVKRTGEKVFLECVQDMDHENMFWYRQDPGLGLRLIYFSYDVKMKEKGDIPEGYSVSREKKERFSLILESASTNQTSMYLCASSYGGVNTEAFFGQGTRLTVV.

The rearrangement links TRBV28 to TRBJ1-1; D uncertain. V was cut by 3 bases and J by 4 bases, with 12 bases left in between. Per germline, CDR1 MDHEN and CDR2 SYDVKM. The CDR3 runs 14 residues. Written as DNA, the CDR3 is TGTGCCAGCAGTTTCGAGGTGAGTGTCACTGAAGCTTTCTTT. Its protein product is CASSFEVSVTEAFF.

J is TRBJ2-6 and V is TRBV5-1, with 12 nucleotides matching TRBD1. The CDR3 covers 18 residues. The junction had 6 bases not matched to a gene; V was cut back by 4 bases and J by 1 base. Germline V CDR1 and CDR2: SGHRS, YFSETQ. The CDR3: CASSVGQGALSGANVLTF. The DNA for the CDR3 is TGCGCCAGCAGCGTGGGACAGGGGGCGCTTTCTGGGGCCAACGTCCTGACTTTC.

This rearrangement joins TRBV19 to TRBJ1-5, with D perhaps matching TRBD1 (5 bases). The V end was cut by 1 base, the J end by 6 bases, with 13 bases between. The CDR3 runs to 15 residues. Germline values: CDR1 LNHDA, CDR2 SQIVND (reference sequence). The CDR3 protein is CASSIASRAIQPQHF. The DNA of the CDR3 is TGTGCCAGTAGTATAGCCAGCAGGGCTATTCAGCCCCAGCATTTT.